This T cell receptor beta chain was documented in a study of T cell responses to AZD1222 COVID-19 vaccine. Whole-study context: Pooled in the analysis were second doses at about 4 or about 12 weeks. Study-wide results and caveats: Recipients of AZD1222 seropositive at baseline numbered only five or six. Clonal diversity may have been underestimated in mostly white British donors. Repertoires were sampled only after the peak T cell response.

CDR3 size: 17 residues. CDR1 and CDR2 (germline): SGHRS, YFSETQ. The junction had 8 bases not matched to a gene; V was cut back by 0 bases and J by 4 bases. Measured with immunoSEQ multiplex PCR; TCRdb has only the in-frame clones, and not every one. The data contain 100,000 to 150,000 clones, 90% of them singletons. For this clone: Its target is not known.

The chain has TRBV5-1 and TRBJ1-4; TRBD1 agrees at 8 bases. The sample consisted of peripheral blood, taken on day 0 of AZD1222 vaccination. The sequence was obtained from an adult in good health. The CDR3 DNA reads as TGCGCCAGCAGCTTGGTCCAGGGGGCAAGGATTAATGAAAAACTGTTTTTT. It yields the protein CASSLVQGARINEKLFF. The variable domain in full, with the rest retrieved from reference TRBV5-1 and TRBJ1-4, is KAGVTQTPRYLIKTRGQQVTLSCSPISGHRSVSWYQQTPGQGLQFLFEYFSETQRNKGNFPGRFSGRQFSNSRSEMNVSTLELGDSALYLCASSLVQGARINEKLFFGSGTQLSVL.